One and the same sample provided the 2 T cell receptor beta chains below, sequenced in a study of CD8 T cells in Susac syndrome. RNA was extracted with the RNeasy kit, and a quantity of about 0.5 to 1 ug was reverse transcribed using random hexamers. From the immunoSEQ multiplex PCR reads, TCRdb called clonotypes with MiXCR, one entry per CDR3 protein. Of about 130,000 distinct CDR3 sequences listed, around 94% were seen once; the top ten hold about 0.2%. The specimen was CD8+ T cells from PBMCs. The receptors stem from a human donor with Susac syndrome.

V gene TRBV27 combines with J gene TRBJ2-3; no firm D call. Trimming removed 7 bases at V and 6 bases at J, with 14 bases between. The CDR3 length is 13 residues. Germline CDR1 and CDR2: MNHEY and SMNVEV (reference sequence). CDR3 nucleotides: TGTGCCAGCAAGAAACGCGGTGTGGATACGCAGTATTTT. Translated: CASKKRGVDTQYF.

The chain has TRBV27 and TRBJ2-7; TRBD2 agrees at 7 bases. V lost 0 bases to trimming and J lost 7 bases; unmatched junction nucleotides: 6. The CDR3 spans 14 residues. The germline CDR1 and CDR2 sequences are MNHEY and SMNVEV (reference sequence). CDR3 DNA: TGTGCCAGCAGTTTATCCCGGGGAGGGCGGGAGCAGTACTTC. Amino acids: CASSLSRGGREQYF.